This T cell receptor beta chain was sequenced for a study of T cell responses to AZD1222 COVID-19 vaccine. Study-wide findings and caveats: Most donors were white British, females outnumbered males, and clonal diversity was possibly underestimated. Spike-specific TCRs gained breadth and depth after people received two AZD1222 doses.

Note on this clone: The target antigen is unknown.

Sequenced by immunoSEQ multiplex PCR; TCRdb stores in-frame clones only, minus some. The sample records fewer than 200,000 clones, under 95% being singletons. With 4 bases removed from V and 8 bases from J, the gap between germline ends came to 14 bases. CDR3 length equals 13 residues. Per germline, CDR1 SGHDN and CDR2 FVKESK. This chain joins TRBV14 and TRBJ1-1, with a weak D call TRBD1 (6 bases). The clonotype originates from an adult who received the AZD1222 COVID-19 vaccine. Here the sequenced sample was peripheral blood, taken 28 days after the second AZD1222 dose. CDR3 coding DNA: TGTGCCAGCAGCCCCTCAGGGGCTTGGGAAGCTTTCTTT. Amino acids: CASSPSGAWEAFF.